The clone carrying this T cell receptor (beta chain) was observed at least ten times. This entry is derived from a study of neurological immune-mediated disorders. TCRdb re-called the 5' RACE reads through MiXCR, storing one row per CDR3 protein. The sample records roughly 40,000 distinct CDR3 sequences, around 2.5% being singletons. V lost 4 bases and J 7 bases, leaving 17 bases between the germline ends. Germline V gives CDR1 SGHRS, CDR2 YFSETQ. The CDR3 sequence is 14 residues long. Sequences were obtained from PBMCs. V is TRBV5-1 and J is TRBJ2-5; possible D gene TRBD2, 6 bases. This TCR derives from a middle-aged man with multiple sclerosis. The CDR3 DNA reads TGCGCCAGCAGCCAACTGGACCAGGGAGGGACCCAGTACTTC. Protein: CASSQLDQGGTQYF. Looking up the rest from reference TRBV5-1 and TRBJ2-5 gives the full variable domain: KAGVTQTPRYLIKTRGQQVTLSCSPISGHRSVSWYQQTPGQGLQFLFEYFSETQRNKGNFPGRFSGRQFSNSRSEMNVSTLELGDSALYLCASSQLDQGGTQYFGPGTRLLVL.